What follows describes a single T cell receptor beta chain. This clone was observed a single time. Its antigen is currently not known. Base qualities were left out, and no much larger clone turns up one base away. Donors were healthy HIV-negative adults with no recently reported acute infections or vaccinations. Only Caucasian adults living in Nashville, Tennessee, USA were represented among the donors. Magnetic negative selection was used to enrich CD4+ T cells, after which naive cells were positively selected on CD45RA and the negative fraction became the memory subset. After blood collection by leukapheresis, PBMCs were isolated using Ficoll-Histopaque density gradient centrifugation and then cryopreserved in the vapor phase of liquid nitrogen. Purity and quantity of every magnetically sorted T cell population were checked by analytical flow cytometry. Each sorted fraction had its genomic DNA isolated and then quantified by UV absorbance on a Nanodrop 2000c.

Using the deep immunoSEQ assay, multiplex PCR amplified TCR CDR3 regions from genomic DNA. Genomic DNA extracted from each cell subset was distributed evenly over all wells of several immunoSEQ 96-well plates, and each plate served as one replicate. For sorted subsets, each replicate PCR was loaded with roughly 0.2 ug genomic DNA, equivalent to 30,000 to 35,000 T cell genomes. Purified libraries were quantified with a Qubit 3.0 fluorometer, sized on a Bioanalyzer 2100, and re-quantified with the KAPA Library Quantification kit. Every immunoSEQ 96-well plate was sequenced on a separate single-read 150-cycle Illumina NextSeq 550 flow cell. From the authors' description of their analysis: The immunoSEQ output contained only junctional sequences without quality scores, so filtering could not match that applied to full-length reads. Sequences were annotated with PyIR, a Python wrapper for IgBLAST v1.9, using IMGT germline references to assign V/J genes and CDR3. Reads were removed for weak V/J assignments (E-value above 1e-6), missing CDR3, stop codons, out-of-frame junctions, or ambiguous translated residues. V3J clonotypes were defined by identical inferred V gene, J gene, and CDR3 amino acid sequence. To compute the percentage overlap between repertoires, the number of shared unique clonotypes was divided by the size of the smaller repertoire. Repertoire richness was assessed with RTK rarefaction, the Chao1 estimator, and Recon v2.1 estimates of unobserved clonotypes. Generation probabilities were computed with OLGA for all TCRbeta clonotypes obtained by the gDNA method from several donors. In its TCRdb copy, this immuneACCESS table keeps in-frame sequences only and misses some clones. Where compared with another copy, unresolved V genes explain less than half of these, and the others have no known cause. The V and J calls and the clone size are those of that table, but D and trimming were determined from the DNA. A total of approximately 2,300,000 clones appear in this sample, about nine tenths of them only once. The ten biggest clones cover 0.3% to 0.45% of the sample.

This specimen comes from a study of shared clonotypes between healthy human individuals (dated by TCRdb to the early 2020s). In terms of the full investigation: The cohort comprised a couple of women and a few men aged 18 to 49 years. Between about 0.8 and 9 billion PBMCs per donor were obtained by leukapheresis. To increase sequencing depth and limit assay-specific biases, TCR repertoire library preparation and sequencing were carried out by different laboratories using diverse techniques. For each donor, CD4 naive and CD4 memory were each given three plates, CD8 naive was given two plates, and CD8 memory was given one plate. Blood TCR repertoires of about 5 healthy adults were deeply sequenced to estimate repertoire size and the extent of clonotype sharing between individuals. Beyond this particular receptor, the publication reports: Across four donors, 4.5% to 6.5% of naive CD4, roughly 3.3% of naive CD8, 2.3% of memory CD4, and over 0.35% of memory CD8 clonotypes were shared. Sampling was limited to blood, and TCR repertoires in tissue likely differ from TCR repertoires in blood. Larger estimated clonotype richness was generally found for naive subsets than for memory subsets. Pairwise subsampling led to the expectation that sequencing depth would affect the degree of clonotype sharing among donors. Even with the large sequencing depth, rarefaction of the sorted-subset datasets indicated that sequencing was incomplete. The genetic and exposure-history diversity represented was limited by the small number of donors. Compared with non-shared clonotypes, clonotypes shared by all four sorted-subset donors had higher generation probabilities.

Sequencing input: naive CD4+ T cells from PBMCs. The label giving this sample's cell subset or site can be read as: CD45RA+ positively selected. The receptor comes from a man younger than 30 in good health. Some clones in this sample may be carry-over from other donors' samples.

CDR3 region: CASTDRTRAQPQHF. The DNA sequence follows: TGTGCCAGCACAGACCGGACCCGGGCTCAGCCCCAGCATTTT. This chain joins TRBV5-6 to TRBJ1-5, with the D segment identity uncertain. Taken from cysteine to phenylalanine, the CDR3 has 14 residues. CDR3 DNA only is kept here, 42 bases in frame from base 1. V loses 6 bases, J loses 6 bases, and the germline ends lie 16 bases apart. The germline V gene specifies SGHDT as CDR1 and YYEEEE as CDR2.